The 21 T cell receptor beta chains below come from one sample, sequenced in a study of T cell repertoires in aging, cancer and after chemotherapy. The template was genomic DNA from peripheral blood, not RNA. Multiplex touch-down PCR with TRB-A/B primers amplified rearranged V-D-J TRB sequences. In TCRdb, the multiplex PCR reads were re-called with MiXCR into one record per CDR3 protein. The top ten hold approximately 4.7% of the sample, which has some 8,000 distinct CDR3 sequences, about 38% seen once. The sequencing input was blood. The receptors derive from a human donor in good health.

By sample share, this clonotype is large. The CDR3 bases are TGCAGCGTTGAAAACGTAGCGGGGGCCACCACAGATACGCAGTATTTT. It codes for CSVENVAGATTDTQYF. The rearrangement uses TRBV29-1 and TRBJ2-3, with 9 nucleotides matching TRBD2. CDR1 is SQVTM and CDR2 is ANQGSEA in the germline V gene. V was pared by 2 bases and J by 2 bases, with 8 bases of the junction left unmatched. The CDR3 length is 16 residues.

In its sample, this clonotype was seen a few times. The CDR3 DNA is TGTGCCAGTAGTATACCAGGGGACGGCAATCAGCCCCAGCATTTT. Translated, it gives CASSIPGDGNQPQHF. The chain couples TRBV19 to TRBJ1-5, with D maybe TRBD1 (6 bases). Trimming removed 2 bases from V and 2 bases from J, with 10 bases in between. Germline V gives CDR1 LNHDA, CDR2 SQIVND (reference sequence). The CDR3 runs to 15 residues.

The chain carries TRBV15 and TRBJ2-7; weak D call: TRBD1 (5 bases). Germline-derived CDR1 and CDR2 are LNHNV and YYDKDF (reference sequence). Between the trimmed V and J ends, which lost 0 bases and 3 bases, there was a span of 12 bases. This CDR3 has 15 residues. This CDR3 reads CATSRDLRQYYEQYF. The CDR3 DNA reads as TGTGCCACCAGCAGAGATCTGAGACAGTACTACGAGCAGTACTTC.

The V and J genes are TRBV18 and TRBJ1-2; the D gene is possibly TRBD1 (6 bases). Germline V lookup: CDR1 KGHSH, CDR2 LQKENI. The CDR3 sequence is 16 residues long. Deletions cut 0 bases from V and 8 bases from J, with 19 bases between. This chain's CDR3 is CASSPPDGGPYRGYTF. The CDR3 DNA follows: TGTGCCAGCTCACCACCGGATGGGGGGCCGTACCGAGGCTACACCTTC. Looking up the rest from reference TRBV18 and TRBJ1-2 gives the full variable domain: NAGVMQNPRHLVRRRGQEARLRCSPMKGHSHVYWYRQLPEEGLKFMVYLQKENIIDESGMPKERFSAEFPKEGPSILRIQQVVRGDSAAYFCASSPPDGGPYRGYTFGSGTRLTVV.

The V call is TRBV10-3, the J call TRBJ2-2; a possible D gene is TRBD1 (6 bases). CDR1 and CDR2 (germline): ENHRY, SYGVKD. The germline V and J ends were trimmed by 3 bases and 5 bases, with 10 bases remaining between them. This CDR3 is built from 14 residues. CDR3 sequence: CAISEQQGTGELFF. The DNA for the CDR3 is TGTGCCATCAGTGAACAACAGGGAACCGGGGAGCTGTTTTTT.

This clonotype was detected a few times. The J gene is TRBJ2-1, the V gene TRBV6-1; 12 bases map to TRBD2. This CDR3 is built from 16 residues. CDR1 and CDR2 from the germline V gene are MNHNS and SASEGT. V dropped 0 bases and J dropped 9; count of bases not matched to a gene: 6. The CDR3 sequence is CASSEAPSGRVSEQFF. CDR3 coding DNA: TGTGCCAGCAGTGAAGCGCCTAGCGGGAGGGTGAGTGAGCAGTTCTTC.

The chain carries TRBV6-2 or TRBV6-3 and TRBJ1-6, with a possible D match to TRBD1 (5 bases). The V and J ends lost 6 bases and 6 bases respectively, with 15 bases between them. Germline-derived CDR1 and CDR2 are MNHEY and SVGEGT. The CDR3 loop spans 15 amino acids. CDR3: CASRTPGLTNSPLHF. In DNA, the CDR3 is TGTGCCAGCAGGACCCCGGGACTGACTAATTCACCCCTCCACTTT.

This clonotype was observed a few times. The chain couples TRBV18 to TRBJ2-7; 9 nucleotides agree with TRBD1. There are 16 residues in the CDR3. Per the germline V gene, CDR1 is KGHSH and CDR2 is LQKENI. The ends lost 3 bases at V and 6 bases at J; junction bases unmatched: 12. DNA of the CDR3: TGTGCCAGCTCACCGACCCAGGGACAGGGTGTTAGCGAGCAGTACTTC. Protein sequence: CASSPTQGQGVSEQYF.

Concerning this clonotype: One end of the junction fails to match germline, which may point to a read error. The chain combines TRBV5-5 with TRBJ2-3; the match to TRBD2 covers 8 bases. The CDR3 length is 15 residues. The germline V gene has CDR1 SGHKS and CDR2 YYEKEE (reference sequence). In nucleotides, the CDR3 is TGCGCCAGCAGCCCGCGGGGGGCCTTCACAGATACGCAGTATTTT. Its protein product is CASSPRGAFTDTQYF.

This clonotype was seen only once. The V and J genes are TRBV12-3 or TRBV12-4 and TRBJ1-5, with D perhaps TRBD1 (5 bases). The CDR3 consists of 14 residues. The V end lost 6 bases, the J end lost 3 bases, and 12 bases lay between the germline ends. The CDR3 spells CASSPDRHNQPQHF. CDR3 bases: TGTGCCAGCAGCCCCGACAGACACAATCAGCCCCAGCATTTT.

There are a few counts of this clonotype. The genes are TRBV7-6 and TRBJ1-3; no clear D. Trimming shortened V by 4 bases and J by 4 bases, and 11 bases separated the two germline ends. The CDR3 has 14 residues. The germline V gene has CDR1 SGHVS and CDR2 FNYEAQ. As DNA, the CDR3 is TGTGCCAGCAGCTCACCGGACGGCGGAAACACCATATATTTT. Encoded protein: CASSSPDGGNTIYF.

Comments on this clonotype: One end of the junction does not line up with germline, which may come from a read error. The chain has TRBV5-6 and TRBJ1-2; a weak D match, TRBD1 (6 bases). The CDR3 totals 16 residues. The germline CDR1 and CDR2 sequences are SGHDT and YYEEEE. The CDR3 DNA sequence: TGCGCCAGCAGCTTGTCCCCACAGGGCGGGACCTATGGCTACACCTTC. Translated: CASSLSPQGGTYGYTF. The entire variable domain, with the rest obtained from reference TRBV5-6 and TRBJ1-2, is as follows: DAGVTQSPTHLIKTRGQQVTLRCSPKSGHDTVSWYQQALGQGPQFIFQYYEEEERQRGNFPDRFSGHQFPNYSSELNVNALLLGDSALYLCASSLSPQGGTYGYTFGSGTRLTVV.

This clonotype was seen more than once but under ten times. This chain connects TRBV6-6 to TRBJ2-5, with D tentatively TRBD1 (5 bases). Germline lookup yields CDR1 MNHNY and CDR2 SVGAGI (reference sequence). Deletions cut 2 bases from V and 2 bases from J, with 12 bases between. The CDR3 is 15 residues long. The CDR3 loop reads CASSYAPTVQETQYF. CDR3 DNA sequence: TGTGCCAGCAGTTACGCCCCGACAGTGCAAGAGACCCAGTACTTC.

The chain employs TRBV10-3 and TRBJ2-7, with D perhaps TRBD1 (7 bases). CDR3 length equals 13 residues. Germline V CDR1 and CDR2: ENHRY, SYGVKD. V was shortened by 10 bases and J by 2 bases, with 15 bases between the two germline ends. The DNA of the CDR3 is TGTGCCAGCGGGACAGCGAAGACCTACGAGCAGTACTTC. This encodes CASGTAKTYEQYF.

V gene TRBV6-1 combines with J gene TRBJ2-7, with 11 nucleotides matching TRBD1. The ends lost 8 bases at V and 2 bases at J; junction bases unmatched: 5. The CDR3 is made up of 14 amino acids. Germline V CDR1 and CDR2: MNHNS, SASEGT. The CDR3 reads CASEDRGLAYEQYF. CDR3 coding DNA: TGTGCCAGCGAGGACAGGGGGCTCGCCTACGAGCAGTACTTC.

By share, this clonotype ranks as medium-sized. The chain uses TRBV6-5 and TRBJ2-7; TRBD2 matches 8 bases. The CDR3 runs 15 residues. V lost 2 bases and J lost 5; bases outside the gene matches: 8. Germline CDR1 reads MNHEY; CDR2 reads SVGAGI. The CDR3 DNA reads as TGTGCCAGCAGTTACCAGCCGACTAGCGTCCACGAGCAGTACTTC. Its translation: CASSYQPTSVHEQYF.

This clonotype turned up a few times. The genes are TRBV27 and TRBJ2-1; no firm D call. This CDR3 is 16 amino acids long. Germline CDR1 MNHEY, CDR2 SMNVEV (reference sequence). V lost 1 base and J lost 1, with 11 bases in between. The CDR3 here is CASSLYPELSYNEQFF. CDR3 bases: TGTGCCAGCAGTTTATACCCCGAGCTGTCCTACAATGAGCAGTTCTTC.

The CDR3 protein is CASSLGATGEVGTDTQYF. In nucleotides, the CDR3 is TGTGCCAGCAGCTTGGGGGCGACAGGGGAGGTGGGCACAGATACGCAGTATTTT. The rearrangement joins TRBV5-4 to TRBJ2-3, with 8 bases matching TRBD1. Germline V lookup: CDR1 SGHNT, CDR2 YYREEE (reference sequence). The CDR3 consists of 18 residues. V was clipped by 0 bases and J by 1 base; unmatched bases: 10.

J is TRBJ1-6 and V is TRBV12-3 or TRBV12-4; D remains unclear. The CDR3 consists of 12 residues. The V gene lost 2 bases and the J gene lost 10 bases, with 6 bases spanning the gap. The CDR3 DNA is TGTGCCAGCAGTTTATACCCCTCACCCCTCCACTTT. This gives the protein CASSLYPSPLHF.

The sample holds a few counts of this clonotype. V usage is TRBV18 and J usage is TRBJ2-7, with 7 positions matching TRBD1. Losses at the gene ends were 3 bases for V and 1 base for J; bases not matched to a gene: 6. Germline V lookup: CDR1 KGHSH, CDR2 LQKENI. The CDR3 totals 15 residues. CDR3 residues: CASSPRTGSSYEQYF. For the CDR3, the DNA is TGTGCCAGCTCACCCCGGACAGGAAGTTCCTACGAGCAGTACTTC.

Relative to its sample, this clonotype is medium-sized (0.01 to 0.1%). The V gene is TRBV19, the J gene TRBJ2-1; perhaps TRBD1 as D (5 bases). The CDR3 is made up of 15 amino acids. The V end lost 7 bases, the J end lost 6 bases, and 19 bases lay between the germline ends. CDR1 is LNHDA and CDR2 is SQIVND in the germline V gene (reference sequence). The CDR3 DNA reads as TGTGCCAGTACCGCCGCGGCAGGGTGGGTCAATGAGCAGTTCTTC. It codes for CASTAAAGWVNEQFF.